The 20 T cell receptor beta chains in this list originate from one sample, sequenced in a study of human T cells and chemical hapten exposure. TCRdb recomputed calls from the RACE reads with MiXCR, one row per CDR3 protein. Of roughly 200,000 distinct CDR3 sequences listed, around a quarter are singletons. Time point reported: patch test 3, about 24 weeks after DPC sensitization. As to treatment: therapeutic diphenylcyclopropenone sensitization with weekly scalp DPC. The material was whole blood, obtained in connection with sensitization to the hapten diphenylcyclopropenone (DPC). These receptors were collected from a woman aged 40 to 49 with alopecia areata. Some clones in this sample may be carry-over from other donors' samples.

CDR3 region: CASSPWTGPSGWGEQYF. CDR3 nucleotide sequence: TGTGCCAGCAGCCCCTGGACAGGCCCTTCGGGCTGGGGAGAGCAGTACTTC. V gene TRBV7-2 combines with J gene TRBJ2-7; 7 nucleotides line up with TRBD1. V lost 5 bases, J lost 7 bases, and 20 bases stayed unmatched. This CDR3 has 17 residues. The germline V gene has CDR1 SGHTA and CDR2 FQGNSA.

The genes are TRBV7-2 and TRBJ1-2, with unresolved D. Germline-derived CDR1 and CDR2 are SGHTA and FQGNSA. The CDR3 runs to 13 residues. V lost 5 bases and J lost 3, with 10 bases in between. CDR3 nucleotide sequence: TGTGCCAGCAGCGCCCGAAACGACTATGGCTACACCTTC. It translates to CASSARNDYGYTF.

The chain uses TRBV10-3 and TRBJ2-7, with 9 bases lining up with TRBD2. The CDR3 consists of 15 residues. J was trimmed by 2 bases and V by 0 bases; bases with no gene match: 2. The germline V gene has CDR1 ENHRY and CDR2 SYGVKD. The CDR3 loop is CAISESTSGTYEQYF. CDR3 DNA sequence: TGTGCCATCAGTGAGTCGACTAGCGGAACCTACGAGCAGTACTTC.

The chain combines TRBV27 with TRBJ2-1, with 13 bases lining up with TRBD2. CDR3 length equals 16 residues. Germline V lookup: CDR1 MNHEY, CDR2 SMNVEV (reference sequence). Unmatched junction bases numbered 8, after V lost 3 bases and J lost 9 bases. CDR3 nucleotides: TGTGCCAGCAGTTTTCGCAGGACTAGCGGGAGTAGTGAGCAGTTCTTC. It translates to CASSFRRTSGSSEQFF.

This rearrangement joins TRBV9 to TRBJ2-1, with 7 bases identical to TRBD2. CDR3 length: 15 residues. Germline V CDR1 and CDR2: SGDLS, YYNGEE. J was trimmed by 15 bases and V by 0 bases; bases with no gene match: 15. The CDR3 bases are TGTGCCAGCAGCGTAGCCCTTCTCTGGACTAGATTGCTGTTCTTC. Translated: CASSVALLWTRLLFF.

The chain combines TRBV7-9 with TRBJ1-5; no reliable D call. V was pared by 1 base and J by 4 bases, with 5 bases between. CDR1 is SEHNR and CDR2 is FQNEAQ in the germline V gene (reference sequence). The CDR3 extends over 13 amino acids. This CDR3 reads CASSLVGNQPQHF. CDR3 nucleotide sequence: TGTGCCAGCAGCTTAGTTGGAAATCAGCCCCAGCATTTT.

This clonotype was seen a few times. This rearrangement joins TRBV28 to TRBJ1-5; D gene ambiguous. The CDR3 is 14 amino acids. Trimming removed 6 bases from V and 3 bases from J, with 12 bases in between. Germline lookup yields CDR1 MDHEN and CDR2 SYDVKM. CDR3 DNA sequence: TGTGCCAGCAGACCCCGACGTTTCAATCAGCCCCAGCATTTT. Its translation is CASRPRRFNQPQHF.

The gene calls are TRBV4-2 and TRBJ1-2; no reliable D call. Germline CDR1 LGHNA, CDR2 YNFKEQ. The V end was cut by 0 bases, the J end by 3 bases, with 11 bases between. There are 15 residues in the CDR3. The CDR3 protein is CASSQDPSAHYGYTF. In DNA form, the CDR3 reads TGTGCCAGCAGCCAAGATCCGTCGGCTCACTATGGCTACACCTTC.

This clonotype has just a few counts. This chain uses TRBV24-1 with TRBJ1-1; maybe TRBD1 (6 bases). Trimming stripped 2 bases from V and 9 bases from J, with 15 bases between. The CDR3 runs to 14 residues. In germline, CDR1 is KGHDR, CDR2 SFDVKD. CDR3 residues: CATSDSDRHTKAFF. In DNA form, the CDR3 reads TGTGCCACCAGTGATTCCGACAGGCATACCAAAGCTTTCTTT.

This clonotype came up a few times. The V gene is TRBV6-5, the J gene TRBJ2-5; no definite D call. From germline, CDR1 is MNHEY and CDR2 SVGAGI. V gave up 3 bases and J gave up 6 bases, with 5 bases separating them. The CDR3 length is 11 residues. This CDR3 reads CASSYKKTQYF. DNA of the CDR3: TGTGCCAGCAGTTATAAGAAGACCCAGTACTTC.

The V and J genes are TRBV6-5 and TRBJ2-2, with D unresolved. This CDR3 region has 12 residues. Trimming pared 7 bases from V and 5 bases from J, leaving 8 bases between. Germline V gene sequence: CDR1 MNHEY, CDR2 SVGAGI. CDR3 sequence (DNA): TGTGCCAGCACTAACCCGACCGGGGAGCTGTTTTTT. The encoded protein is CASTNPTGELFF.

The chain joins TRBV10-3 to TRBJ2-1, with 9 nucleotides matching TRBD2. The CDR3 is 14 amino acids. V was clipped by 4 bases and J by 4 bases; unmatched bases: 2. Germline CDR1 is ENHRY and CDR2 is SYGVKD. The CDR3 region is CAISGTSEYNEQFF. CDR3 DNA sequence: TGTGCCATCAGTGGGACTAGCGAGTACAATGAGCAGTTCTTC.

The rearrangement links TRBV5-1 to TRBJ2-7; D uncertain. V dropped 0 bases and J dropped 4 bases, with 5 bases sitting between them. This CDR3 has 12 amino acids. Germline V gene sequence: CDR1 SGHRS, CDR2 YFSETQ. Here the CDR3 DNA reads TGCGCCAGCAGCTTGGGCCAGTACGAGCAGTACTTC. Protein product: CASSLGQYEQYF.

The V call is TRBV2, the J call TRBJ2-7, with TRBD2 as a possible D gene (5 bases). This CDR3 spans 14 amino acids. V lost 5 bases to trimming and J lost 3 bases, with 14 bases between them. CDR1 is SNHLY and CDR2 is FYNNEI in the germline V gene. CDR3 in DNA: TGTGCCAGCAGTTCCACGGACGGGAACTACGAGCAGTACTTC. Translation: CASSSTDGNYEQYF.

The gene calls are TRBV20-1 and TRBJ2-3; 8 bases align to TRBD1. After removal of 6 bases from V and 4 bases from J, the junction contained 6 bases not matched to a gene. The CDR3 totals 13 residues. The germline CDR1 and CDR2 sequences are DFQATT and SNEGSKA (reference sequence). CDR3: CSAQQGVPDTQYF. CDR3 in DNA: TGCAGTGCCCAACAGGGGGTCCCAGATACGCAGTATTTT.

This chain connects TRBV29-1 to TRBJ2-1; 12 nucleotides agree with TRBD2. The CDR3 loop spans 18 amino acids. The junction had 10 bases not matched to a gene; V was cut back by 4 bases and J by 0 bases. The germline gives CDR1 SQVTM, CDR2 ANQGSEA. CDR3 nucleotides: TGCAGCGTTGTGGGACAGAGGACTAGCGGGGCCTCCTACAATGAGCAGTTCTTC. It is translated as CSVVGQRTSGASYNEQFF.

CDR3 coding DNA: TGCGCCAGCAGCCAAGCAGGGACACAGAACACCGGGGAGCTGTTTTTT. This translates into CASSQAGTQNTGELFF. The chain is built from TRBV4-3 and TRBJ2-2, with a possible D match to TRBD1 (6 bases). CDR1 is LGHNA and CDR2 is YSLEER in the germline V gene. This CDR3 has 16 amino acids. The V and J ends lost 1 base and 1 base respectively, with 10 bases between them.

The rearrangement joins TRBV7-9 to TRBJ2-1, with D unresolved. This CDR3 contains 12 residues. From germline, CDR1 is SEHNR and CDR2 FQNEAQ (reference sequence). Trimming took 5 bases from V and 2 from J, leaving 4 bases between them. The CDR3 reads CASSVTYNEQFF. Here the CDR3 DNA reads TGTGCCAGCAGCGTCACCTACAATGAGCAGTTCTTC.

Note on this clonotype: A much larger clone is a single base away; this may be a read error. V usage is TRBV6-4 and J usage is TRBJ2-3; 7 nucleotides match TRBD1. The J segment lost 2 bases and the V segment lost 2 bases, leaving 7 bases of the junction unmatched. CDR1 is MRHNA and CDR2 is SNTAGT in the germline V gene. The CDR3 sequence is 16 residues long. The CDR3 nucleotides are TGTGCCAGCAGTGACCCGACAGGGAGCGACACAGATACGCAGTATTTT. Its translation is CASSDPTGSDTDTQYF.

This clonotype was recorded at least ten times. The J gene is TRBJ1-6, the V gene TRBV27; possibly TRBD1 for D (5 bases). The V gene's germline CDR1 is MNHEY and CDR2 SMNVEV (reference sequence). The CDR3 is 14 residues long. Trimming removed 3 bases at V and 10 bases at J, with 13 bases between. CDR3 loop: CASSFGGYPSPLHF. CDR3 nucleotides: TGTGCCAGCAGTTTCGGGGGGTATCCGTCACCCCTCCACTTT.